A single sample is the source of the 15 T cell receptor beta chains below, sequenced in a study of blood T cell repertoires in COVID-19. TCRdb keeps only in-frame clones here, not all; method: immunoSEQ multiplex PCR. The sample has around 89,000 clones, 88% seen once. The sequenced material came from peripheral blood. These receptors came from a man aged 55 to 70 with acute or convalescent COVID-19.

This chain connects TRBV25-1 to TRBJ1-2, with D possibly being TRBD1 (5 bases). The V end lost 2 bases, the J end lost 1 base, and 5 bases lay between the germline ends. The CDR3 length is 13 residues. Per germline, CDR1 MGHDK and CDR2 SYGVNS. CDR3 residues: CASSEQGNYGYTF. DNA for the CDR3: TGTGCCAGCAGTGAACAGGGTAACTATGGCTACACCTTC.

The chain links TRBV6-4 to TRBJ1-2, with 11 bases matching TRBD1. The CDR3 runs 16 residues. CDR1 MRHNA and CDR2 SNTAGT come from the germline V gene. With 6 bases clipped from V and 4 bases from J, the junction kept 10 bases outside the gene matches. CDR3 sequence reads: CASRAQGTGGSYGYTF. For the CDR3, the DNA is TGTGCCAGCAGAGCACAAGGGACAGGGGGTTCCTATGGCTACACCTTC.

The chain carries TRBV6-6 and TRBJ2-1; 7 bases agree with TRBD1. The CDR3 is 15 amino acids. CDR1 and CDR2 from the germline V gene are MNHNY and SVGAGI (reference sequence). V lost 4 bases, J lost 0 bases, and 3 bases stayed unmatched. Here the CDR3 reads CASSFGQVSYNEQFF. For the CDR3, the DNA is TGTGCCAGCAGTTTCGGACAGGTCTCCTACAATGAGCAGTTCTTC.

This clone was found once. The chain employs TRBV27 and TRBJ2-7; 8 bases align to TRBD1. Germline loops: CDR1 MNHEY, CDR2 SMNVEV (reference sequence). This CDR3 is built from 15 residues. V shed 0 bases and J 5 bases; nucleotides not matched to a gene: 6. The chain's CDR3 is CASSLSAWTGNEQYF. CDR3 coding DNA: TGTGCCAGCAGTTTATCCGCGTGGACAGGGAACGAGCAGTACTTC.

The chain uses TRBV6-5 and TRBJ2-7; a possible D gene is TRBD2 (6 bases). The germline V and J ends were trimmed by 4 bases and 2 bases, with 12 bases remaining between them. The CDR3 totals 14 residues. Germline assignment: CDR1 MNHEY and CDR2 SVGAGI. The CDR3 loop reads CASSSLAQPYEQYF. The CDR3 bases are TGTGCCAGCAGTTCCCTAGCGCAACCCTACGAGCAGTACTTC.

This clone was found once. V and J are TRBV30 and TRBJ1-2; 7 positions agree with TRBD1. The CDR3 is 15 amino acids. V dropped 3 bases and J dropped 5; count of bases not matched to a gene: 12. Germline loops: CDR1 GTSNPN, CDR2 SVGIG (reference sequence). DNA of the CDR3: TGTGCCTGGAGGTCCCGCGACAGGGATTCGTATGGCTACACCTTC. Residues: CAWRSRDRDSYGYTF.

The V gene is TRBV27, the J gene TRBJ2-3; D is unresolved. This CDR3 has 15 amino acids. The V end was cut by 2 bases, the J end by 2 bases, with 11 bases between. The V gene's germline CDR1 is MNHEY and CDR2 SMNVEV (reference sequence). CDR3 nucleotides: TGTGCCAGCAGTTTAGGCTTGGTCTCCACAGATACGCAGTATTTT. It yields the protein CASSLGLVSTDTQYF.

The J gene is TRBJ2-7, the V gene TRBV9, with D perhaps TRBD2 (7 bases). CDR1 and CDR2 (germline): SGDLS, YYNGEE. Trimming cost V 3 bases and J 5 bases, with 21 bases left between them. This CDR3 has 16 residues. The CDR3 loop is CASSASIVGGANEQYF. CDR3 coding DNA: TGTGCCAGCAGCGCCTCCATCGTGGGGGGGGCCAACGAGCAGTACTTC.

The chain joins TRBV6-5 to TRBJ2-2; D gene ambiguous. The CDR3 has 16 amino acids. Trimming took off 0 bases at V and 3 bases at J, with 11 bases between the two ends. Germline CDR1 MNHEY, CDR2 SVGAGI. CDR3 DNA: TGTGCCAGCAGTTACTCGCGAAGCGTTGACACCGGGGAGCTGTTTTTT. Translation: CASSYSRSVDTGELFF.

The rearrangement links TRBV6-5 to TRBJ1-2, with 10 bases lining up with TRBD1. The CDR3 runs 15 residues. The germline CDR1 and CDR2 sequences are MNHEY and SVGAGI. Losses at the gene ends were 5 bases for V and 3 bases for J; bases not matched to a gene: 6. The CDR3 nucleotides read TGTGCCAGCAGTCCGCGGACAGGGGGGGACTATGGCTACACCTTC. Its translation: CASSPRTGGDYGYTF.

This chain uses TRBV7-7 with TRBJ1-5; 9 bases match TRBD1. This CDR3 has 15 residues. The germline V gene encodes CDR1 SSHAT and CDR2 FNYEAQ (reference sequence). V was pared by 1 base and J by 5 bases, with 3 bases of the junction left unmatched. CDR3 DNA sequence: TGTGCCAGCAGCTTAGAGGGGACAGGGTATCAGCCCCAGCATTTT. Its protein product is CASSLEGTGYQPQHF.

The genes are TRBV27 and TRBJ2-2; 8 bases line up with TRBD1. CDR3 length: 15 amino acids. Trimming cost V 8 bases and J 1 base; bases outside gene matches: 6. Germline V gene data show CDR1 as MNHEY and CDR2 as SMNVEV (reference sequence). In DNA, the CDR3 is TGTGCCAGCTCCCGAGACAGGGGGAACACCGGGGAGCTGTTTTTT. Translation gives CASSRDRGNTGELFF.

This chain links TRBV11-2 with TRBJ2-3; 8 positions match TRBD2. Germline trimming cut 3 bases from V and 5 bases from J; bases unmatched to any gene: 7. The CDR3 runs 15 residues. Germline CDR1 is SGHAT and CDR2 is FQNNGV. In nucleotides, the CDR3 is TGTGCCAGCAGCTTCACTAGCGGAACCGGAGATACGCAGTATTTT. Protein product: CASSFTSGTGDTQYF.

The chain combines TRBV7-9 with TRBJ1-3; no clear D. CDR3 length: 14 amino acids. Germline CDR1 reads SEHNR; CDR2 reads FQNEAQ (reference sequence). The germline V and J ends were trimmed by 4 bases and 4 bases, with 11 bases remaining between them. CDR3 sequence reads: CASSSQQRGNTIYF. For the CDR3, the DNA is TGTGCCAGCAGCTCACAACAACGAGGAAACACCATATATTTT.

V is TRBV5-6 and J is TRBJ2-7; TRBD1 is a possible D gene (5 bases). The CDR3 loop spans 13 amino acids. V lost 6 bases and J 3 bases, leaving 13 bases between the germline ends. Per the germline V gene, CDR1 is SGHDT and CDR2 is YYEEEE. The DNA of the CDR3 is TGTGCCAGCACCGCCTGGCAGGGCTACGAGCAGTACTTC. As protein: CASTAWQGYEQYF.